This entry features one T cell receptor beta chain sequence. Its antigen is not identified. Read data end 3 residues before the CDR3 end; the end is taken from the germline J gene. These data are taken from a study of T cells in women clearing cervical HPV infection. immunoSEQ multiplex PCR used an average of 1200 ng genomic DNA. The protocol was immunoSEQ multiplex PCR, while the TCRdb copy is restricted to in-frame clones and leaves out a portion. This repertoire comprises under 45,000 clones; its ten largest clones make up 6% to 8.5%. CDR1 and CDR2 from the germline V gene are PRHDT and FYEKMQ (reference sequence). This CDR3 comprises 14 residues. Trimming cost V 2 bases and J 1 base; bases outside gene matches: 1. Overall study results and limits: CIN3+ cases had significantly higher TCR richness than controls; evenness did not differ. Associations may precede or follow infection; HPV-specific or memory T cells were not isolated. Each sample's T-cell count was unknown, possibly confounding richness.

The TCR originated in a woman aged 18 to 75 with a cervical HPV16 infection that either progressed to CIN3+ or cleared (not recorded which). The sequenced material came from blood buffy coat. The rearrangement uses TRBV13 and TRBJ2-7; 8 bases line up with TRBD1. The sequenced part of the CDR3 DNA is TGTGCCAGCAGCTTAACAGGGGGTTCCTACGAG. It translates to CASSLTGGSYE. The complete CDR3 sequence is CASSLTGGSYEQYF.